The clone carrying this T cell receptor beta chain has only a few counts. The antigen is unknown. Blood was drawn once from each donor into heparinised tubes. The draws averaged about 120 mL. Sorting of CD4+ naive, central memory, regulatory and stem cell-like memory cells was performed via CD45RO/CCR7/CD25/CD127/CD95/CD27. The sample is drawn from a study of beta chain features in type 1 diabetes. The germline gives CDR1 SGHTA, CDR2 FQGNSA. This CDR3 region has 16 residues. V dropped 3 bases and J dropped 9; count of bases not matched to a gene: 9. General study results and limits: Insertion counts at VDJ junctions were lower in type 1 diabetes patients, who also showed more deletions there. Across all four CD4+ subsets, people with type 1 diabetes showed modestly shorter TCRB CDR3s.

The whole isolated RNA underwent reverse transcription, so sequencing captured expressed TCRB transcripts. Produced via immunoSEQ multiplex PCR; TCRdb's table is partial and in-frame only. The top ten hold around 0.015% of the sample, which has around 280,000 clones, about 15% seen once. The receptor comes from a man younger than 30 with type 1 diabetes. Sample: naive CD4+ T cells from blood. The V and J genes are TRBV7-2 and TRBJ1-6, with TRBD1 matching over 9 bases. The CDR3 is CASSFTFRQGGSPLHF. Written as DNA, the CDR3 is TGTGCCAGCAGCTTCACTTTCCGACAGGGGGGTTCACCCCTCCACTTT.